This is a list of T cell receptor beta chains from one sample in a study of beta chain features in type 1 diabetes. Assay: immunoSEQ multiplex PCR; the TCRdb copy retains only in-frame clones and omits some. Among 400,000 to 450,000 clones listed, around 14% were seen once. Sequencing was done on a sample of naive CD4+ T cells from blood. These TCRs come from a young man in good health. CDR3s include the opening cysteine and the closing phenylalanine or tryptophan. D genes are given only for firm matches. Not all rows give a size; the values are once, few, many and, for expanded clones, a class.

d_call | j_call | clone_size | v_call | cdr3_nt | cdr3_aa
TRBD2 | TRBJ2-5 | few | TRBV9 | TGTGCCAGCAGCGTGAGCGGGGGTCGAGAGACCCAGTACTTC | CASSVSGGRETQYF
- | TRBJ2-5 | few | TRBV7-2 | TGTGCCAGCAGCGAATTCCAGGCTTCTGAAGAGACCCAGTACTTC | CASSEFQASEETQYF
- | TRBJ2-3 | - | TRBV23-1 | TGCGCCAGCAGTCAACCGGGGATGGGAACAGATACGCAGTATTTT | CASSQPGMGTDTQYF
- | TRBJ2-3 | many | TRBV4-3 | TGCGCCAGCAGCCAGCTTGGCACAGATACGCAGTATTTT | CASSQLGTDTQYF
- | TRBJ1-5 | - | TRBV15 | TGTGCCACCAGCAGAGCGGACACCGATCAGCCCCAGCATTTT | CATSRADTDQPQHF
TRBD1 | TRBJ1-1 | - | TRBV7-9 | TGTGCCAGCCGAGATACAGGGGGCAGGGACACTGAAGCTTTCTTT | CASRDTGGRDTEAFF
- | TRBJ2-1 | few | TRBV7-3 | TGTGCCAGCAGCTTAGTAGCGGATACTTACTACAATGAGCAGTTCTTC | CASSLVADTYYNEQFF
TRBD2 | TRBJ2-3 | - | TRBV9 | TGTGCCAGCAGCTCGGGACTATTCTCAGATACGCAGTATTTT | CASSSGLFSDTQYF
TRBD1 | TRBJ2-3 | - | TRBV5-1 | TGCGCCAGCAGCTTGGGCCGTCCTGACAGGGGTCCGCAGTATTTT | CASSLGRPDRGPQYF
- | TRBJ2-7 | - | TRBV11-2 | TGTGCCAGCAGCATTTTCGGTCCGGGGCTACACTTC | CASSIFGPGLHF
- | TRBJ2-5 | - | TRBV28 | TGTGCCAGCAGCGTAGTTAGCCGAGGAGGGACCCAGTACTTC | CASSVVSRGGTQYF
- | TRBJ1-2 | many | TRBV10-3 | TGTGCCATCAGTGAGTCCTTGGGCTACACCTTC | CAISESLGYTF
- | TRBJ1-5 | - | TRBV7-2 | TGTGCCAGCAGCTTATCCCAGGGCGGCAATCAGCCCCAGCATTTT | CASSLSQGGNQPQHF
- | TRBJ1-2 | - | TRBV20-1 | TGCAGTGCCGGAGAAAACTATGGCTACACCTTC | CSAGENYGYTF
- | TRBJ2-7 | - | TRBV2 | TGTGCCAGCAGTCCGACAGGCTCGATTACCCGTCCCTACGAGCAGTACTTC | CASSPTGSITRPYEQYF
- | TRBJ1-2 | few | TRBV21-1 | TGTGCCAGCCGAGAGCAGGTTGGCTACACCTTC | CASREQVGYTF
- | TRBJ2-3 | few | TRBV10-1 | TGCGCCAGCAGTGAGTGGGGGGCCGGTACAGATACGCAGTATTTT | CASSEWGAGTDTQYF
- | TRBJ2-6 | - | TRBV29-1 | TGCAGCGTTAAACAGGGTGACAGCTCTGGGGCCAACGTCCTGACTTTC | CSVKQGDSSGANVLTF
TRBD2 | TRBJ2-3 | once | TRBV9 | TGTGCCAGCAGCGTTGCGGGAGCGGCAGATACGCAGTATTTT | CASSVAGAADTQYF
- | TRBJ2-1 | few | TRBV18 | TGTGCCAGCTCACCATTGGCACAGTCTGGCCCCGGGGATGAGCAGTTCTTC | CASSPLAQSGPGDEQFF
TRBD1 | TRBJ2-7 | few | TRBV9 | TGTGCCAGCAGCGTGGGACAGCCAAATTCTGTGCAGTACTTC | CASSVGQPNSVQYF
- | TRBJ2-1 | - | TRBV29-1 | TGCAGCGATAAACAGGGCTACTACAATGAGCAGTTCTTC | CSDKQGYYNEQFF
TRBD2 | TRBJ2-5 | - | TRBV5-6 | TGTGCCAGCAGCCCGGTCAGCGGGGGCGCGTACTTC | CASSPVSGGAYF
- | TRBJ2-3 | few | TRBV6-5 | TGTGCCAGCAGTTACTCGAATAGCCGCGATACGCAGTATTTT | CASSYSNSRDTQYF
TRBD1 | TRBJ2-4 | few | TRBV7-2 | TGTGCCAGCAGCTCACGACAGGGAAACATTCAGTACTTC | CASSSRQGNIQYF
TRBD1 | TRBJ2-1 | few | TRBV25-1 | TGTGCCAGCAGTCAAACAGGGGTTCGGGGCAATGAGCAGTTCTTC | CASSQTGVRGNEQFF
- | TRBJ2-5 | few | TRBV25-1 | TGTGCCAGCAGTGAAGGCGGGCGAGAGACCCAGTACTTC | CASSEGGRETQYF
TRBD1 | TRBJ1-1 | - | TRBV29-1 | TGCAGCGTGGGACAGGGAGTGAACACTGAAGCTTTCTTT | CSVGQGVNTEAFF
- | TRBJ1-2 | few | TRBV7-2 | TGTGCCAGCAGCTTGGCCCCGGACAGCTATGGCTACACCTTC | CASSLAPDSYGYTF
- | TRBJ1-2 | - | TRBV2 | TGTGGAGACTCGGAGGGTTACAGCTACACCTTC | CGDSEGYSYTF
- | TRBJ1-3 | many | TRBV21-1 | TGTGCCAGCAGCAAGCACCGCTCTGGAAACACCATATATTTT | CASSKHRSGNTIYF
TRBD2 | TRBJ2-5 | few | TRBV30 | TGTGCCTGGAGTATAATAGCGGGAATAAAGACCCAGTACTTC | CAWSIIAGIKTQYF
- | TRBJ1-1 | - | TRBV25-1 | TGTGCCAGCACTCGGGGGGCGACGACCACTGAAGCTTTCTTT | CASTRGATTTEAFF
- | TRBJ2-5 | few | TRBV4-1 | TGCGCCAGCAGCCACCCCGCCCGGGAATCCGGGAAGACCCAGTACTTC | CASSHPARESGKTQYF
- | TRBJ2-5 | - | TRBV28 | TGTGCCAGCAACACCGCCGGGGGTTACCAGTACTTC | CASNTAGGYQYF
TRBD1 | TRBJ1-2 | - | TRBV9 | TGTGCCAGCAGGTCACAGGGGGCGCATGGCTACACCTTC | CASRSQGAHGYTF
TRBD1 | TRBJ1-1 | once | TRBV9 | TGTGCCAGCAGCGGAACAGGGGCTCGGGGCACTGAAGCTTTCTTT | CASSGTGARGTEAFF
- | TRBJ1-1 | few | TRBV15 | TGTGCCACCAGCAGATCGCGGGCCTCGAACACTGAAGCTTTCTTT | CATSRSRASNTEAFF
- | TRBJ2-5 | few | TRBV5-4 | TGTGCCAGCAGCTCCCCCCATGTCGTAGAGACCCAGTACTTC | CASSSPHVVETQYF
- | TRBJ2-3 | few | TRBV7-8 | TGTGCATGTGCGGTACCTACAGATACGCAGTATTTT | CACAVPTDTQYF
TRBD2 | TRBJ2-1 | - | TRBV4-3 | TGCGCCAGCAGCCTGACTAGCCATGAGCAGTTCTTC | CASSLTSHEQFF
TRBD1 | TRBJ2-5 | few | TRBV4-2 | TGTGCCAGCAGCCGCCTCGGACAGGCCCAAGAGACCCAGTACTTC | CASSRLGQAQETQYF
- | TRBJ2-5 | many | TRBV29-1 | TGCAGTATACCCGTGGGCAGTGGGCAAGAGACCCAGTACTTC | CSIPVGSGQETQYF
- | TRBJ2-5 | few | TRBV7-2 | TGTGCCAGCAGCTTAGTTGTTCGGCTAGCAGTATCTGAGACCCAGTACTTC | CASSLVVRLAVSETQYF
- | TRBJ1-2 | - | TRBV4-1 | TGCGCCAGCAGCCAAGATCTAGCGAGAAGAGGCTACACCTTC | CASSQDLARRGYTF
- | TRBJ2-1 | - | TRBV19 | TGTGCCAGTAGTATACGGCAGTACAATGAGCAGTTCTTC | CASSIRQYNEQFF
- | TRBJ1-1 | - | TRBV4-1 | TGCGCCAGCAGCCAAGTCCGGGCGCGGGGGGAGAACACTGAAGCTTTCTTT | CASSQVRARGENTEAFF
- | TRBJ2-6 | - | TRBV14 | TGTGCCAGCAGCCAAGATCGAGTCTTTTGGGACTCTGGGGCCAACGTCCTGACTTTC | CASSQDRVFWDSGANVLTF
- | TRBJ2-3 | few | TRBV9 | TGTGCCAGCAGCGGCCGGGACACAGTCTCGGATACGCAGTATTTT | CASSGRDTVSDTQYF
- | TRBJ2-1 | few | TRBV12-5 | TGTGCTAGTGCCAAAGGGAGCTCCTACAATGAGCAGTTCTTC | CASAKGSSYNEQFF
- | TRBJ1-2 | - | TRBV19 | TGTGCCAGTAGTAGTACAAGCTATGGCTACACCTTC | CASSSTSYGYTF
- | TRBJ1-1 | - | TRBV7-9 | TGTGCCAGCAGCCCCAAACAGGAAGCTTTCTTT | CASSPKQEAFF
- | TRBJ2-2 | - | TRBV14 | TGTGCCAGCAGCCCGCACAGGGTCCAGACCGGGGAGCTGTTTTTT | CASSPHRVQTGELFF